The 32 T cell receptor beta chains below come from one sample, sequenced in a study of blood T cell repertoires in COVID-19. TCRdb keeps only in-frame clones here, not all; method: immunoSEQ multiplex PCR. The profile shows around 180,000 clones, roughly four fifths of them singletons. The sample comprised peripheral blood. Receptors were obtained from a human donor in a cohort sampled during active COVID-19.

V gene TRBV5-4 combines with J gene TRBJ2-7, with a tentative D call TRBD2 (7 bases). Trimming stripped 4 bases from V and 6 bases from J, with 20 bases between. CDR1 is SGHNT and CDR2 is YYREEE in the germline V gene (reference sequence). The CDR3 spans 15 residues. DNA of the CDR3: TGTGCCAGCAGCCCCGAGGGGGGGCGTCGGTCCGAGCAGTACTTC. Its translation is CASSPEGGRRSEQYF.

This chain uses TRBV11-2 with TRBJ2-5; no clear D gene. The CDR3 is 11 amino acids. Trimming shortened V by 5 bases and J by 4 bases, and 5 bases separated the two germline ends. Germline CDR1 reads SGHAT; CDR2 reads FQNNGV. CDR3 DNA sequence: TGTGCCAGCAGCGTCTCAGAGACCCAGTACTTC. Its protein product is CASSVSETQYF.

V and J are TRBV6-5 and TRBJ1-3; no clear D. Germline V gives CDR1 MNHEY, CDR2 SVGAGI. There are 15 residues in the CDR3. The germline V and J ends were trimmed by 0 bases and 0 bases, with 6 bases remaining between them. This CDR3 is CASSYSHDSGNTIYF. CDR3 coding DNA: TGTGCCAGCAGTTACTCACACGACTCTGGAAACACCATATATTTT.

This sequence joins TRBV28 and TRBJ1-2; no reliable D call. Germline values: CDR1 MDHEN, CDR2 SYDVKM. The CDR3 runs 12 residues. Trimming cost V 3 bases and J 7 bases, with 9 bases left between them. CDR3 region: CASSFMRGGYTF. CDR3 coding DNA: TGTGCCAGCAGTTTCATGAGAGGTGGCTACACCTTC.

V and J are TRBV4-1 and TRBJ1-2; 8 bases line up with TRBD1. The CDR3 spans 17 residues. Germline V gene data show CDR1 as MGHRA and CDR2 as YSYEKL. The trim removed 0 bases at V and 4 bases at J, leaving 10 bases unmatched. In DNA form, the CDR3 reads TGCGCCAGCAGCCAAGATAGCACAGGGGGACCGTCCTATGGCTACACCTTC. Translating gives CASSQDSTGGPSYGYTF.

This chain joins TRBV6-5 and TRBJ2-7, with 7 bases fitting TRBD1. CDR3 length: 13 amino acids. Germline CDR1 is MNHEY and CDR2 is SVGAGI. Trimming took 5 bases from V and 3 from J; bases not matched to a gene: 4. In DNA, the CDR3 is TGTGCCAGCAGTCCGGGACAGAGCTACGAGCAGTACTTC. Protein product: CASSPGQSYEQYF.

This chain joins TRBV19 and TRBJ2-7; TRBD1 agrees at 10 bases. This CDR3 has 14 residues. Germline CDR1 is LNHDA and CDR2 is SQIVND (reference sequence). The J segment lost 6 bases and the V segment lost 4 bases, leaving 6 bases of the junction unmatched. In DNA form, the CDR3 reads TGTGCCAGTAGTACCTGGGACAGGGGTGGCGAGCAGTACTTC. Its translation: CASSTWDRGGEQYF.

This clone was seen only a few times. The chain links TRBV13 to TRBJ1-1; a weak D match, TRBD1 (6 bases). The CDR3 is made up of 14 amino acids. Trimming left V 4 bases short and J 6 bases short, with 15 bases between. Germline V CDR1 and CDR2: PRHDT, FYEKMQ (reference sequence). The CDR3: CASSYNRAWAEAFF. The DNA for the CDR3 is TGTGCCAGCAGCTATAACAGGGCCTGGGCTGAAGCTTTCTTT.

This rearrangement joins TRBV6-1 to TRBJ2-1, with D unclear. The CDR3 spans 13 residues. CDR1 is MNHNS, CDR2 SASEGT, per germline. Trimming stripped 3 bases from V and 8 bases from J, with 11 bases between. CDR3 DNA sequence: TGTGCCAGCAGTGAGGTCAGGCTCCATGAGCAGTTCTTC. This codes for CASSEVRLHEQFF.

This clone was seen a handful of times. The chain has TRBV28 and TRBJ1-1; D is unclear. Germline V gene sequence: CDR1 MDHEN, CDR2 SYDVKM. Trimming took off 2 bases at V and 11 bases at J, with 9 bases between the two ends. CDR3 length: 11 residues. CDR3 sequence reads: CASSLVSVAFF. The CDR3 region has the DNA TGTGCCAGCAGTTTAGTCTCCGTCGCTTTCTTT.

V gene TRBV5-1 combines with J gene TRBJ1-5; TRBD1 is a possible D gene (6 bases). This CDR3 spans 15 amino acids. V was pared by 5 bases and J by 8 bases, with 20 bases between. CDR1 and CDR2 (germline): SGHRS, YFSETQ. CDR3 amino acids: CASRPGGGSGEPQHF. The CDR3 region has the DNA TGCGCCAGCAGACCTGGGGGGGGCTCTGGGGAGCCCCAGCATTTT.

V and J are TRBV11-3 and TRBJ2-2; TRBD2 might be the D (6 bases). The CDR3 consists of 15 residues. Trimming pared 3 bases from V and 3 bases from J, leaving 11 bases between. Germline V gene sequence: CDR1 SGHNT, CDR2 YENEEA. This CDR3 reads CASSLGLPDTGELFF. Here the CDR3 DNA reads TGTGCCAGCAGCTTGGGACTCCCAGACACCGGGGAGCTGTTTTTT.

V is TRBV27 and J is TRBJ1-4; D unclear. This CDR3 has 13 amino acids. V was trimmed by 4 bases and J by 3 bases, leaving 6 bases between them. Germline loops: CDR1 MNHEY, CDR2 SMNVEV (reference sequence). The CDR3 reads CASSWLPNEKLFF. DNA for the CDR3: TGTGCCAGCAGTTGGCTCCCTAATGAAAAACTGTTTTTT.

This clone was detected a few times. This chain joins TRBV4-2 and TRBJ1-1; D unresolved. This CDR3 comprises 14 residues. Germline values: CDR1 LGHNA, CDR2 YNFKEQ. Trimming removed 0 bases at V and 4 bases at J, with 9 bases between. Written as DNA, the CDR3 is TGTGCCAGCAGCCAAGATTTACGGGGCACTGAAGCTTTCTTT. Protein: CASSQDLRGTEAFF.

The chain couples TRBV18 to TRBJ2-3, with D uncertain. The CDR3 is made up of 12 amino acids. Germline-derived CDR1 and CDR2 are KGHSH and LQKENI. The V end lost 5 bases, the J end lost 5 bases, and 8 bases lay between the germline ends. CDR3 coding DNA: TGTGCCAGCTCAGAACAGAAAGATACGCAGTATTTT. Encoded protein: CASSEQKDTQYF.

This chain connects TRBV10-1 to TRBJ1-5, with TRBD1 matching over 7 bases. The CDR3 totals 16 residues. Looked up from germline, CDR1 is WNHNN and CDR2 is SYGVQD (reference sequence). Trimming cost V 2 bases and J 5 bases; bases outside gene matches: 9. This CDR3 is CASSERGQKDYQPQHF. CDR3 in DNA: TGCGCCAGCAGTGAGAGGGGGCAGAAAGACTATCAGCCCCAGCATTTT.

The CDR3 bases are TGTGCCAGCAGTGACCCTTACAGGACTGAAGCTTTCTTT. This sequence encodes CASSDPYRTEAFF. The chain is built from TRBV6-1 and TRBJ1-1; the D gene is possibly TRBD1 (5 bases). Per germline, CDR1 MNHNS and CDR2 SASEGT. The germline V and J ends were trimmed by 3 bases and 5 bases, with 10 bases remaining between them. This CDR3 has 13 amino acids.

The chain links TRBV6-1 to TRBJ1-2, with D tentatively TRBD1 (5 bases). This CDR3 spans 14 amino acids. CDR1 MNHNS and CDR2 SASEGT come from the germline V gene. V shed 0 bases and J shed 7 bases, with 12 bases lying between them. DNA for the CDR3: TGTGCCAGCAGTGAAGCGGAGATAACAGGTGGCTACACCTTC. Translated: CASSEAEITGGYTF.

The J gene is TRBJ2-7, the V gene TRBV5-6; D perhaps matches TRBD1 (6 bases). Germline-derived CDR1 and CDR2 are SGHDT and YYEEEE. The CDR3 consists of 16 residues. Between the trimmed V and J ends, which lost 1 base and 0 bases, there was a span of 14 bases. The CDR3 nucleotides read TGTGCCAGCAGCTTGCTTCGACAGGAGAGCTCCTACGAGCAGTACTTC. As protein: CASSLLRQESSYEQYF. The variable domain in full, completed from reference TRBV5-6 and TRBJ2-7, reads DAGVTQSPTHLIKTRGQQVTLRCSPKSGHDTVSWYQQALGQGPQFIFQYYEEEERQRGNFPDRFSGHQFPNYSSELNVNALLLGDSALYLCASSLLRQESSYEQYFGPGTRLTVT.

The chain uses TRBV29-1 and TRBJ2-7; no definite D call. Deletions cut 1 base from V and 3 bases from J, with 10 bases between. Germline V gives CDR1 SQVTM, CDR2 ANQGSEA. This CDR3 has 13 residues. The CDR3, as DNA: TGCAGCGTTGAAGTTGAGACTCACTACGAGCAGTACTTC. Residues: CSVEVETHYEQYF.

This rearrangement joins TRBV9 to TRBJ1-5; no clear D gene. V lost 2 bases, J lost 5 bases, and 8 bases lay in between. CDR3 size: 13 residues. Per germline, CDR1 SGDLS and CDR2 YYNGEE. The CDR3 nucleotides are TGTGCCAGCAGCGTCGGTGTTGATCAGCCCCAGCATTTT. As protein: CASSVGVDQPQHF.

The genes are TRBV5-1 and TRBJ2-7; D is possibly TRBD2 (5 bases). The CDR3 runs 16 residues. Germline assignment: CDR1 SGHRS and CDR2 YFSETQ. Trimming pared 1 base from V and 1 base from J, leaving 15 bases between. CDR3: CASSLTGGGPSYEQYF. CDR3 DNA sequence: TGCGCCAGCAGCTTGACCGGAGGTGGGCCTTCCTACGAGCAGTACTTC.

The CDR3 reads CATSRVEGVSNSPLHF. The CDR3 DNA sequence: TGTGCCACCAGCAGAGTTGAGGGCGTGAGTAATTCACCCCTCCACTTT. J is TRBJ1-6 and V is TRBV15, with D unclear. Germline V gives CDR1 LNHNV, CDR2 YYDKDF (reference sequence). Trimming pared 1 base from V and 6 bases from J, leaving 13 bases between. The CDR3 has 16 amino acids.

The chain joins TRBV4-1 to TRBJ2-7; 11 positions agree with TRBD1. Germline lookup yields CDR1 MGHRA and CDR2 YSYEKL. J lost 7 bases, V lost 1 base, and 9 bases had no gene match. The CDR3 length is 16 residues. In nucleotides, the CDR3 is TGCGCCAGCAGCCAAGTCACCGGGACAGGGGGTGGGGAGCAGTACTTC. The encoded protein is CASSQVTGTGGGEQYF.

This rearrangement joins TRBV27 to TRBJ2-2; TRBD1 matches at 8 bases. Germline V CDR1 and CDR2: MNHEY, SMNVEV (reference sequence). With 3 bases clipped from V and 4 bases from J, the junction kept 19 bases outside the gene matches. CDR3 length: 20 amino acids. The chain's CDR3 is CASSLEVGSGGFLGTGELFF. Here the CDR3 DNA reads TGTGCCAGCAGTTTGGAGGTGGGGTCAGGGGGCTTTCTTGGCACCGGGGAGCTGTTTTTT.

The rearrangement joins TRBV3-1 (or the pseudogene TRBV3-2) to TRBJ1-2; D unresolved. This CDR3 is built from 13 residues. Germline values: CDR1 LGHDT, CDR2 YNNKEL (reference sequence). V lost 4 bases to trimming and J lost 8 bases, with 14 bases between them. The CDR3 DNA follows: TGTGCCAGCAGCCCGCGGAGGGAAATCGGCTACACCTTC. The encoded protein is CASSPRREIGYTF.

The chain links TRBV24-1 to TRBJ2-1, with D tentatively TRBD2 (6 bases). Trimming cost V 4 bases and J 7 bases, with 13 bases left between them. The length of the CDR3 is 14 residues. Germline CDR1 reads KGHDR; CDR2 reads SFDVKD. The CDR3 DNA follows: TGTGCCACCAGTGACCCGGTGGGAGGAAATGAGCAGTTCTTC. Translating gives CATSDPVGGNEQFF.

The CDR3 region is CASSPTGFSGNTIYF. CDR3 DNA sequence: TGTGCCAGCAGCCCGACAGGGTTCTCTGGAAACACCATATATTTT. The rearrangement links TRBV7-9 to TRBJ1-3; 7 bases line up with TRBD1. The CDR3 is 15 amino acids. CDR1 is SEHNR and CDR2 is FQNEAQ in the germline V gene (reference sequence). Trimming took 5 bases from V and 0 from J; bases not matched to a gene: 4.

The count of this clone is one. This chain connects TRBV5-1 to TRBJ1-6; 8 positions match TRBD1. From germline, CDR1 is SGHRS and CDR2 YFSETQ. The CDR3 contains 14 residues. After removal of 4 bases from V and 5 bases from J, the junction contained 2 bases not matched to a gene. DNA of the CDR3: TGCGCCAGCAGCCCGGGACAGGATAATTCACCCCTCCACTTT. This translates into CASSPGQDNSPLHF.

The chain is built from TRBV6-5 and TRBJ2-1; the match to TRBD2 covers 8 bases. The CDR3 loop spans 15 amino acids. J lost 4 bases, V lost 5 bases, and 7 bases had no gene match. Germline CDR1 reads MNHEY; CDR2 reads SVGAGI. The CDR3 region is CASSPSGGPYNEQFF. The CDR3 DNA sequence: TGTGCCAGCAGTCCCTCGGGGGGGCCTTACAATGAGCAGTTCTTC.

V is TRBV5-1 and J is TRBJ1-2, with 8 bases fitting TRBD1. V was pared by 4 bases and J by 2 bases, with 13 bases of the junction left unmatched. The CDR3 spans 17 residues. Germline-derived CDR1 and CDR2 are SGHRS and YFSETQ. The DNA for the CDR3 is TGCGCCAGCAGCATCTGGACAGGGCGAGACTTAAACTATGGCTACACCTTC. This gives the protein CASSIWTGRDLNYGYTF.

This sequence joins TRBV6-5 and TRBJ2-1, with D perhaps matching TRBD1 (5 bases). Trimming took 2 bases from V and 4 from J, leaving 12 bases between them. The germline CDR1 and CDR2 sequences are MNHEY and SVGAGI. The CDR3 has 15 amino acids. The CDR3 reads CASSYRGPAYNEQFF. CDR3 sequence (DNA): TGTGCCAGCAGTTACAGGGGCCCAGCTTACAATGAGCAGTTCTTC.